This TCR beta chain was captured by sequencing in a study of blood T cell repertoires in COVID-19. Study overall: The United States, Italy and Spain provided the acute and convalescent COVID-19 samples. PBMCs, B-cell-depleted T cells, or T cells were the source of the cDNA or gDNA that made up the material.

Per germline, CDR1 SGHVS and CDR2 FQNEAQ. This CDR3 is built from 16 residues. V lost 4 bases to trimming and J lost 1 base; unmatched junction nucleotides: 3. Assay used: immunoSEQ multiplex PCR; TCRdb lists only in-frame clones, some missing. The sample shows tens of thousands of clones, around nine tenths of them seen only once. The specimen sequenced was peripheral blood. The chain links TRBV7-8 to TRBJ2-6, with 8 bases fitting TRBD1. This receptor was taken from a human donor in a cohort sampled during active COVID-19. The donor label of this sample is uncertain. The DNA of the CDR3 is TGTGCCAGCAGCTCAGGGGGCGCGTCTGGGGCCAACGTCCTGACTTTC. This encodes CASSSGGASGANVLTF.